The T cell receptor beta chain described here comes from a study of blood T cell repertoires in COVID-19. In the study overall: T cells, B-cell-depleted T cells, or PBMCs supplied cDNA or gDNA.

This clone appeared a few times. This CDR3 has 15 residues. V was trimmed by 7 bases and J by 4 bases, leaving 16 bases between them. Looked up from germline, CDR1 is LNHDA and CDR2 is SQIVND (reference sequence). The participants were between roughly 18 and 100 years old and came from 24 US areas. Clinical history reported by participants formed the basis on which cohorts were assigned. As handled by the study authors: From reference gene primer amplification, estimates of nucleated cell counts were derived. Assay used: immunoSEQ multiplex PCR; TCRdb lists only in-frame clones, some missing. That table furnishes V, J and clone size, whereas the DNA furnished D and trimming. This sample carries 150,000 to 200,000 clones, 88% of them seen once, and the ten largest clones take roughly 8.6%.

The genes are TRBV19 and TRBJ1-4; no clear D gene. The source material was PBMCs or T cells enriched from blood (not recorded which). The receptor's source is a woman under 30 who had recovered from COVID-19. As DNA, the CDR3 is TGTGCCAGTACCAATTCACGCGGAAGTAATGAAAAACTGTTTTTT. Residues: CASTNSRGSNEKLFF.